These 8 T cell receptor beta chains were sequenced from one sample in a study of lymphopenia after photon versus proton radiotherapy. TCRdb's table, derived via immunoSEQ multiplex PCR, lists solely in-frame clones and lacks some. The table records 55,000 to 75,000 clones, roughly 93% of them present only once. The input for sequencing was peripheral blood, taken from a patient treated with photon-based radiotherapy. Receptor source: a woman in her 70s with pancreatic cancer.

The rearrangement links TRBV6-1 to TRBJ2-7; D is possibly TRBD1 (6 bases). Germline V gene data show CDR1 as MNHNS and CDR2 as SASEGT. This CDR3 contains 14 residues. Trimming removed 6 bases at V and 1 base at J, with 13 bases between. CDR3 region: CASSTRGKSYEQYF. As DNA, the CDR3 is TGTGCCAGCAGCACTAGGGGGAAGTCCTACGAGCAGTACTTC.

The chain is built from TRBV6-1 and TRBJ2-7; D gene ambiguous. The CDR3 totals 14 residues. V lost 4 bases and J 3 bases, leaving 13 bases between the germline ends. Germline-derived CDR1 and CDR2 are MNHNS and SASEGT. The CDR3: CASSALATIYEQYF. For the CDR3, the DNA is TGTGCCAGCAGTGCACTTGCTACAATCTACGAGCAGTACTTC.

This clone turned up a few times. CDR3 coding DNA: TGTGCCTGTCGGGCCACGAACACTGAAGCTTTCTTT. This sequence encodes CACRATNTEAFF. This chain links TRBV30 with TRBJ1-1; no reliable D call. Germline CDR1 reads GTSNPN; CDR2 reads SVGIG (reference sequence). The CDR3 consists of 12 residues. Trimming removed 6 bases from V and 1 base from J, with 9 bases in between.

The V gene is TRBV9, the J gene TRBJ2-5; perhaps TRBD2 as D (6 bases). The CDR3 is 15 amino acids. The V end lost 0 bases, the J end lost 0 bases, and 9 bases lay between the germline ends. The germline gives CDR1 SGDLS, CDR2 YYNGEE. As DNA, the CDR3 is TGTGCCAGCAGCGTAGGGGCTAGCGACCAAGAGACCCAGTACTTC. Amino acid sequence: CASSVGASDQETQYF.

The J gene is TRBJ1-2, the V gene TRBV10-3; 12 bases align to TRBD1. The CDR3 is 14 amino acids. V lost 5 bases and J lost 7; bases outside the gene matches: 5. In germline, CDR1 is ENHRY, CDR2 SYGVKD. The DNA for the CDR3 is TGTGCCATCAGTCTGGGACAGGGGGCAAGTGGCTACACCTTC. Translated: CAISLGQGASGYTF.

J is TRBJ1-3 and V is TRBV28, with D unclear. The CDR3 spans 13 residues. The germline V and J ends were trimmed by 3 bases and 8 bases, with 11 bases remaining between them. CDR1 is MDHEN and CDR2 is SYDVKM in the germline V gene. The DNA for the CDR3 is TGTGCCAGCAGTTTCGGCCGGGAAGACACCATATATTTT. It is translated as CASSFGREDTIYF.

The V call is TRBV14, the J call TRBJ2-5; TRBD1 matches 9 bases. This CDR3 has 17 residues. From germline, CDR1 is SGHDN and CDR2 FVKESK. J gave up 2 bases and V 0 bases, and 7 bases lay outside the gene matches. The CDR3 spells CASSQETAQGAQETQYF. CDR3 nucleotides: TGTGCCAGCAGCCAAGAGACGGCACAGGGGGCTCAAGAGACCCAGTACTTC.

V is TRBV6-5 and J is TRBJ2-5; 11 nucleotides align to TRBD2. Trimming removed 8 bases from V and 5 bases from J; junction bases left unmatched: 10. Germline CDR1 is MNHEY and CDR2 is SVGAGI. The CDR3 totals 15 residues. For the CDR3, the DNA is TGTGCCAGCGTAGCGGGAGGGCCGCTGGGGGAGACCCAGTACTTC. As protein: CASVAGGPLGETQYF.